The 28 T cell receptor beta chains presented below share a single source sample, sequenced in a study of blood T cells in healthy people across ages (dated by TCRdb to about 2015). Libraries were made using 5' RACE. The sequencing machine was an Illumina HiSeq 2500. A second PCR of about 7 to 12 cycles was run with a J-beta primer mix and a sample-barcoded 5' primer. The public reads were reanalyzed by TCRdb: fastp trimming at Q25, MiXCR alignment, in-frame beta chains only. Merged by CDR3 protein, the rows form single entries marked with the most common genes and DNA. The sample has roughly 700,000 distinct CDR3 sequences on record, around a quarter of them singletons. The top ten constitute around 9.2% of the sample. These data were likewise used in another study, on T cells of mothers and their children.

The sequenced sample was blood. The receptors stem from a boy between 10 and 17 years old in good health.

In DNA, the CDR3 is TGTGCCAGCAGCCCGGACCCGAAGGATGAGCAGTTCTTC. Its translation: CASSPDPKDEQFF. The genes are TRBV7-8 and TRBJ2-1; D gene uncertain. The CDR3 loop spans 13 amino acids. Per the germline V gene, CDR1 is SGHVS and CDR2 is FQNEAQ. Trimming stripped 5 bases from V and 8 bases from J, with 13 bases between.

This clonotype came up a few times. The chain links TRBV3-1 to TRBJ2-5, with a weak D call TRBD2 (7 bases). CDR3 length: 18 residues. Trimming removed 0 bases from V and 3 bases from J, with 20 bases in between. The germline V gene has CDR1 LGHDT and CDR2 YNNKEL (reference sequence). The chain's CDR3 is CASSQDGAGADRKETQYF. CDR3 coding DNA: TGTGCCAGCAGCCAAGATGGGGCGGGGGCGGACCGAAAAGAGACCCAGTACTTC.

This chain links TRBV28 with TRBJ1-2; TRBD1 aligns across 8 bases. Germline CDR1 is MDHEN and CDR2 is SYDVKM. Trimming at V came to 7 bases and at J to 4 bases, leaving 8 bases not matched to a gene. The length of the CDR3 is 14 residues. The CDR3 DNA follows: TGTGCCAGCATTAACAGGGGGGCGAGCTATGGCTACACCTTC. Amino acid sequence: CASINRGASYGYTF.

The V gene is TRBV29-1, the J gene TRBJ1-2, with a tentative D call TRBD1 (5 bases). V lost 0 bases to trimming and J lost 5 bases, with 16 bases between them. Germline CDR1 reads SQVTM; CDR2 reads ANQGSEA. CDR3 size: 15 residues. The CDR3 reads CSVEDPSGGRYGYTF. CDR3 sequence (DNA): TGCAGCGTTGAAGACCCATCCGGGGGTAGATATGGCTACACCTTC.

This clonotype has just a few counts. The V gene is TRBV7-9, the J gene TRBJ1-4; perhaps TRBD1 as D (5 bases). The CDR3 extends over 15 amino acids. Looked up from germline, CDR1 is SEHNR and CDR2 is FQNEAQ (reference sequence). Trimming took 5 bases from V and 7 from J, leaving 17 bases between them. The CDR3 region has the DNA TGTGCCAGCAGCCCCCTGGAGGGAGGGACTGAAAAACTGTTTTTT. As protein: CASSPLEGGTEKLFF. The full variable domain, in which reference TRBV7-9 and TRBJ1-4 provide the parts outside the CDR3, is DTGVSQNPRHKITKRGQNVTFRCDPISEHNRLYWYRQTLGQGPEFLTYFQNEAQLEKSRLLSDRFSAERPKGSFSTLEIQRTEQGDSAMYLCASSPLEGGTEKLFFGSGTQLSVL.

V gene TRBV6-2 or TRBV6-3 combines with J gene TRBJ2-7, with 8 bases lining up with TRBD1. Germline values: CDR1 MNHEY, CDR2 SVGEGT. V lost 5 bases, J lost 1 base, and 7 bases stayed unmatched. This CDR3 contains 15 residues. CDR3 coding DNA: TGTGCCAGCAGTCTTGAAGACAGGGGATCCTACGAGCAGTACTTC. Its protein product is CASSLEDRGSYEQYF.

This clonotype showed up many times. J is TRBJ1-1 and V is TRBV13; unclear D gene. Between the trimmed V and J ends, which lost 3 bases and 0 bases, there was a span of 8 bases. The CDR3 has 14 residues. CDR1 and CDR2 (germline): PRHDT, FYEKMQ (reference sequence). The CDR3 DNA reads as TGTGCCAGCAGCTTTCAAGGGATGAACACTGAAGCTTTCTTT. Amino acids: CASSFQGMNTEAFF.

This clonotype turned up a few times. The rearrangement joins TRBV28 to TRBJ2-5; TRBD2 matches 8 bases. CDR3 length: 16 residues. Germline V lookup: CDR1 MDHEN, CDR2 SYDVKM. The V and J ends lost 7 bases and 4 bases, in that order; junction bases with no gene match: 14. The CDR3 reads CASIPWRAGGGETQYF. CDR3 nucleotide sequence: TGTGCCAGCATCCCATGGAGGGCGGGAGGAGGAGAGACCCAGTACTTC. Full variable domain (remainder filled in from reference TRBV28 and TRBJ2-5): DVKVTQSSRYLVKRTGEKVFLECVQDMDHENMFWYRQDPGLGLRLIYFSYDVKMKEKGDIPEGYSVSREKKERFSLILESASTNQTSMYLCASIPWRAGGGETQYFGPGTRLLVL.

The V gene is TRBV4-2, the J gene TRBJ1-2, with D perhaps matching TRBD1 (5 bases). Trimming pared 3 bases from V and 0 bases from J, leaving 11 bases between. Per germline, CDR1 LGHNA and CDR2 YNFKEQ. The CDR3 covers 15 residues. CDR3 nucleotides: TGTGCCAGCAGCCAGCCTGGGGGAGCTAACTATGGCTACACCTTC. Protein sequence: CASSQPGGANYGYTF.

J is TRBJ1-1 and V is TRBV27; D may be TRBD1 (6 bases). CDR1 MNHEY and CDR2 SMNVEV come from the germline V gene (reference sequence). This CDR3 has 16 amino acids. V was pared by 1 base and J by 2 bases, with 14 bases between. CDR3 nucleotides: TGTGCCAGCAGTTTATACCAGGGGCGCGGTAACACTGAAGCTTTCTTT. Translation gives CASSLYQGRGNTEAFF.

This clonotype was picked up a small number of times. The V and J genes are TRBV2 and TRBJ2-1; D is unclear. This CDR3 region has 15 residues. Germline V gene data show CDR1 as SNHLY and CDR2 as FYNNEI. Trimming left V 4 bases short and J 8 bases short, with 18 bases between. CDR3 amino acids: CASSGTRFASHEQFF. DNA for the CDR3: TGTGCCAGCAGTGGGACCCGCTTTGCGTCCCATGAGCAGTTCTTC.

The chain uses TRBV20-1 and TRBJ2-5; D perhaps matches TRBD2 (7 bases). The J call may be wrong; the DNA end is better matched by TRBJ2-7. Germline values: CDR1 DFQATT, CDR2 SNEGSKA (reference sequence). This CDR3 spans 15 amino acids. The CDR3 region has the DNA TGCAGTGCTACAGGAGGGGGGGTTGTTGCCTACGAGCAGTACTTC. It is translated as CSATGGGVVAYEQYF.

The chain links TRBV4-2 to TRBJ2-5; TRBD2 aligns across 12 bases. The CDR3 totals 19 residues. Germline V gene data show CDR1 as LGHNA and CDR2 as YNFKEQ. Unmatched junction bases numbered 13, after V lost 0 bases and J lost 5 bases. The CDR3 loop is CASSQDLTSGSWLLETQYF. DNA of the CDR3: TGTGCCAGCAGCCAAGACTTGACTAGCGGGAGTTGGCTACTGGAGACCCAGTACTTC.

The chain has TRBV12-3 or TRBV12-4 and TRBJ2-1; tentatively, D is TRBD2 (5 bases). This CDR3 contains 13 residues. Trimming stripped 10 bases from V and 0 bases from J, with 10 bases between. The CDR3 DNA reads TGTGCCATAGAGGGCACCTCCTACAATGAGCAGTTCTTC. Translating it yields CAIEGTSYNEQFF.

This chain links TRBV7-3 with TRBJ2-2, with TRBD1 as a possible D gene (5 bases). CDR3 size: 14 residues. V lost 5 bases and J 3 bases, leaving 10 bases between the germline ends. The germline gives CDR1 SGHTA, CDR2 FQGTGA. CDR3 nucleotide sequence: TGTGCCAGCAGCGAAGGGGCATACACCGGGGAGCTGTTTTTT. It yields the protein CASSEGAYTGELFF.

This chain links TRBV5-5 with TRBJ2-5; TRBD1 aligns across 9 bases. The closer fit of TRBJ2-7 to the DNA end suggests the J call may be wrong. Germline CDR1 and CDR2: SGHKS and YYEKEE (reference sequence). This CDR3 has 14 amino acids. CDR3 residues: CASFLPGQGDEQYF. CDR3 DNA sequence: TGTGCCAGCTTCCTCCCGGGACAGGGAGACGAGCAGTACTTC.

This clonotype was counted a few times. The chain couples TRBV5-5 to TRBJ2-5; maybe TRBD2 (5 bases). Judging by the DNA end, TRBJ2-7 fits better; the J call may be wrong. CDR3 size: 14 residues. The V gene's germline CDR1 is SGHKS and CDR2 YYEKEE (reference sequence). The CDR3 loop is CASSFSYGAYEQYF. CDR3 bases: TGTGCCAGCAGCTTCTCCTACGGGGCCTACGAGCAGTACTTC.

The chain combines TRBV5-1 with TRBJ2-2; tentatively, D is TRBD2 (6 bases). Trimming stripped 4 bases from V and 6 bases from J, with 19 bases between. This CDR3 spans 16 amino acids. The germline CDR1 and CDR2 sequences are SGHRS and YFSETQ. The CDR3 region is CASSLSGRPGSGELFF. In DNA, the CDR3 is TGCGCCAGCAGCCTGTCCGGGAGACCGGGGTCCGGGGAGCTGTTTTTT.

This rearrangement joins TRBV24-1 to TRBJ1-5; no firm D call. The CDR3 is 14 amino acids. V was pared by 5 bases and J by 3 bases, with 10 bases between. Germline lookup yields CDR1 KGHDR and CDR2 SFDVKD. The CDR3 nucleotides are TGTGCCACCAGTGGGGCGAGATACAATCAGCCCCAGCATTTT. This gives the protein CATSGARYNQPQHF.

This clonotype has a handful of counts. V gene TRBV7-2 combines with J gene TRBJ1-3; perhaps TRBD1 as D (5 bases). V was cut by 2 bases and J by 3 bases, with 11 bases left in between. The CDR3 runs to 15 residues. In germline, CDR1 is SGHTA, CDR2 FQGNSA. The CDR3 spells CASSLQGSGGNTIYF. The CDR3 coding sequence is TGTGCCAGCAGCTTACAGGGTTCGGGTGGAAACACCATATATTTT.

This clonotype occurred a few times. The rearrangement links TRBV6-4 to TRBJ2-1, with 9 bases matching TRBD2. The germline CDR1 and CDR2 sequences are MRHNA and SNTAGT. Losses at the gene ends were 2 bases for V and 8 bases for J; bases not matched to a gene: 10. The CDR3 is 16 residues long. CDR3 loop: CASSDDPGGGADEQFF. DNA for the CDR3: TGTGCCAGCAGTGACGATCCTGGCGGGGGGGCCGATGAGCAGTTCTTC.

This clonotype was observed a handful of times. The rearrangement uses TRBV29-1 and TRBJ2-2; D is unresolved. CDR1 and CDR2 from the germline V gene are SQVTM and ANQGSEA. V lost 7 bases to trimming and J lost 1 base, with 4 bases between them. The CDR3 is made up of 11 amino acids. CDR3 coding DNA: TGCAGCGCCGGGAACACCGGGGAGCTGTTTTTT. It specifies CSAGNTGELFF.

CDR3 residues: CASSHGTAPFEQYF. For the CDR3, the DNA is TGCGCCAGCAGCCACGGGACAGCACCCTTCGAGCAGTACTTC. The V and J genes are TRBV5-1 and TRBJ2-7, with TRBD1 matching 7 bases. The germline gives CDR1 SGHRS, CDR2 YFSETQ. This CDR3 comprises 14 residues. V trimming: 4 bases; J trimming: 6 bases; junction bases outside the gene matches: 10.

The chain carries TRBV20-1 and TRBJ2-5, with D possibly matching TRBD1 (6 bases). The J call is uncertain, as TRBJ2-7 better fits the DNA end. This CDR3 contains 16 residues. Germline CDR1 and CDR2: DFQATT and SNEGSKA (reference sequence). The CDR3, as DNA: TGCAGTGCTAGAGACTACTTGGGCAGGGGATCCTACGAGCAGTACTTC. This sequence encodes CSARDYLGRGSYEQYF.

This chain uses TRBV12-3 or TRBV12-4 with TRBJ1-3, with D perhaps matching TRBD1 (5 bases). The ends were cut back, 7 bases at V and 8 bases at J, with 15 bases in the middle. This CDR3 is built from 13 residues. CDR3 sequence: CASTPRDQDTIYF. DNA of the CDR3: TGTGCCAGCACCCCCAGGGACCAGGACACCATATATTTT.

In its sample, this clonotype was seen a few times. This sequence joins TRBV20-1 and TRBJ2-4; 10 bases line up with TRBD2. CDR3 length: 13 residues. After removal of 6 bases from V and 7 bases from J, the junction contained 6 bases not matched to a gene. Germline V lookup: CDR1 DFQATT, CDR2 SNEGSKA (reference sequence). In DNA form, the CDR3 reads TGCAGTGCATCTAGCGGGAGCTGGAACATTCAGTACTTC. As protein: CSASSGSWNIQYF.

In this sample, this clonotype turned up a few times. This sequence joins TRBV20-1 and TRBJ2-4; D gene unclear. V shed 6 bases and J shed 2 bases, with 17 bases lying between them. The CDR3 totals 15 residues. The germline CDR1 and CDR2 sequences are DFQATT and SNEGSKA (reference sequence). In DNA form, the CDR3 reads TGCAGTGCCGGGCAGGCGGACCATACCAAAAACATTCAGTACTTC. Translation: CSAGQADHTKNIQYF.

A few counts support this clonotype. J is TRBJ2-7 and V is TRBV18; a weak D match, TRBD2 (5 bases). CDR3 length: 14 amino acids. Deletions cut 3 bases from V and 1 base from J, with 10 bases between. Germline CDR1 and CDR2: KGHSH and LQKENI. The CDR3 protein is CASSPSSESYEQYF. The CDR3 DNA reads TGTGCCAGCTCACCCAGTAGCGAATCCTACGAGCAGTACTTC.